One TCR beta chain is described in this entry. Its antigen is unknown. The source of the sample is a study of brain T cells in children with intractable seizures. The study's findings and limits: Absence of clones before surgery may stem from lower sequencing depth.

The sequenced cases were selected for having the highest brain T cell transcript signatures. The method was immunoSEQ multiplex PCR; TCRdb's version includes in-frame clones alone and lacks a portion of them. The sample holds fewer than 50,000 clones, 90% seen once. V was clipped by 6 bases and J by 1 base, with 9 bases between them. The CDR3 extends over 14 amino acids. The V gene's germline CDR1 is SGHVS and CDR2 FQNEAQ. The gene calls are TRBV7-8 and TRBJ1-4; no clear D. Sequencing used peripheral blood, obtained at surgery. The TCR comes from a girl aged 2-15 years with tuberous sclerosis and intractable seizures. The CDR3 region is CASSGGRTNEKLFF. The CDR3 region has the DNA TGTGCCAGCAGTGGAGGCAGAACTAATGAAAAACTGTTTTTT.